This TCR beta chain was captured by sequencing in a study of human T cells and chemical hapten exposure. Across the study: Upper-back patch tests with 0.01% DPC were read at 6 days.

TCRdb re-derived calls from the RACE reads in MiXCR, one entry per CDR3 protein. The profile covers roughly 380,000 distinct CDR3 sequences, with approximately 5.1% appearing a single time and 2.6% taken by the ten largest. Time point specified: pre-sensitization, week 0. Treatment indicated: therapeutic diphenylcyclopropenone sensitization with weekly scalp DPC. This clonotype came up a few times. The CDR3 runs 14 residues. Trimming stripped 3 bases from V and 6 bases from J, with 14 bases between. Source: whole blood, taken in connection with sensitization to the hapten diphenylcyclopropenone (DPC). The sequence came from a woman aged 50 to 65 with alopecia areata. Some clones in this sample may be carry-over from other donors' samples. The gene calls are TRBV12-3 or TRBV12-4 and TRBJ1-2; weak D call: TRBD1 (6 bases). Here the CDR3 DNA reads TGTGCCAGCAGTTTTCCCGGGGGGCCTAATGGCTACACCTTC. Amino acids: CASSFPGGPNGYTF.